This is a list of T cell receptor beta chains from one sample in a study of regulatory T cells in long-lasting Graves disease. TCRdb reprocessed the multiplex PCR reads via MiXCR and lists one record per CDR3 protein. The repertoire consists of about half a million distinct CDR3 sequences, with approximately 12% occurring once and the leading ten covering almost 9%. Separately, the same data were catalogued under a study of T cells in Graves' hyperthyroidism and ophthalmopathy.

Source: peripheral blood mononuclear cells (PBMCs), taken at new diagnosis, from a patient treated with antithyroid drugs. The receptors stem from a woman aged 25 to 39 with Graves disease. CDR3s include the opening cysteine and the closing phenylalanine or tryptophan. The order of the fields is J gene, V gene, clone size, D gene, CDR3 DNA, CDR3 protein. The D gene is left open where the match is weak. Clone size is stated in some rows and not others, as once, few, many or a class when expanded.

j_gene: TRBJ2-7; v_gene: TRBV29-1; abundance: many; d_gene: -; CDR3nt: TGCAGCGTTGGCTACGGCGGCTCCTACGAGCAGTACTTC; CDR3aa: CSVGYGGSYEQYF
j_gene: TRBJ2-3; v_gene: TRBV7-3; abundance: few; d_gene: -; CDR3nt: TGTGCCAGCAGCTTAAATCCCGCCGGAGATACGCAGTATTTT; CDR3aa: CASSLNPAGDTQYF
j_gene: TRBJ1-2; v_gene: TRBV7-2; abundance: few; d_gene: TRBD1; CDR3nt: TGTGCCAGCAGCTCAAGGACAGGGGGCAATGGCTACACCTTC; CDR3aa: CASSSRTGGNGYTF
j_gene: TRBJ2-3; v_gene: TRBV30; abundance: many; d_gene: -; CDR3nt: TGTGCCTGGAGTTTCCAGGGGTTGCGCACAGATACGCAGTATTTT; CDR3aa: CAWSFQGLRTDTQYF
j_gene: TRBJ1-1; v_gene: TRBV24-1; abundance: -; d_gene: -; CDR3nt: TGTGCCACCAGTGATTGGGGGACCGGGGGTTTCTTT; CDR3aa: CATSDWGTGGFF
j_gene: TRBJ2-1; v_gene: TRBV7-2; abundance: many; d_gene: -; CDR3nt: TGTGCCAGCAGACCCCTACGGGCCAGCTCCTACAATGAGCAGTTCTTC; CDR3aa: CASRPLRASSYNEQFF
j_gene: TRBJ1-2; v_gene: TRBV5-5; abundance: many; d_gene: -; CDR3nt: TGTGCCAGCAGCCCGTCGGGGCCTTCTAACTATGGCTACACCTTC; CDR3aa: CASSPSGPSNYGYTF
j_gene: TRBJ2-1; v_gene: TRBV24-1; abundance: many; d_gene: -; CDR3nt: TGTGCCACCAGTGACCTCGGGTGGAATGAGCAGTTCTTC; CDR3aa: CATSDLGWNEQFF
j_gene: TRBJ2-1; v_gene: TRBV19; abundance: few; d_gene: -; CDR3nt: TGTGCCAGTAGTATCTCCGGGACCGCAAGCTCCTACAATGAGCAGTTCTTC; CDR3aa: CASSISGTASSYNEQFF
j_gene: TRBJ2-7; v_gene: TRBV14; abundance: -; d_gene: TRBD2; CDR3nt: TGTGCCAGCAGCCAAAGACTAGCGGGAGAATCCCCCTACGAGCAGTACTTC; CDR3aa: CASSQRLAGESPYEQYF
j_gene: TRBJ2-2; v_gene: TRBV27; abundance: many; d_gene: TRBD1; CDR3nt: TGTGCCAGCAGCTTGGACAGGGCGACCGGGGAGCTGTTTTTT; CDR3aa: CASSLDRATGELFF
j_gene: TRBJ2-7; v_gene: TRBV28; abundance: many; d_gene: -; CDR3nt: TGTGCCAGCAGCCGACGAGGGCAGCCGTCCTCCTACGAGCAGTACTTC; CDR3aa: CASSRRGQPSSYEQYF
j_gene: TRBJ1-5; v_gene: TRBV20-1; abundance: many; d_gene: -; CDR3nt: TGCAGTGCTAGTAGGGATGACAATCAGCCCCAGCATTTT; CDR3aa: CSASRDDNQPQHF
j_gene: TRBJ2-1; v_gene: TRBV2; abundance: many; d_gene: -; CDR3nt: TGTGCCAGCAACGCCAGGGTCTACAATGAGCAGTTCTTC; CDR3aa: CASNARVYNEQFF
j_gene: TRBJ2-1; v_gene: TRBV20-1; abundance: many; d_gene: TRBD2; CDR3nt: TGCAGTGCCAACAGCGGGGAGAGCTCCTACAATGAGCAGTTCTTC; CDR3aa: CSANSGESSYNEQFF
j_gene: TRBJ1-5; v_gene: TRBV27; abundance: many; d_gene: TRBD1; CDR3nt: TGTGCCAGCAGTTTACAGGGGGCGAAATCGGGCAATCAGCCCCAGCATTTT; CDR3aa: CASSLQGAKSGNQPQHF
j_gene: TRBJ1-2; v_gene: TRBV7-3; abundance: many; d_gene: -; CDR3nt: TGTGCCAGCAGCTTAATGGGAACGTCTAACTATGGCTACACCTTC; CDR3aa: CASSLMGTSNYGYTF
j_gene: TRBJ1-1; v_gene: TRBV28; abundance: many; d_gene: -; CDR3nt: TGTGCCAGCAGTTTAGTCGGCAGCACTGGGAGAGCTTTCTTT; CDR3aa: CASSLVGSTGRAFF
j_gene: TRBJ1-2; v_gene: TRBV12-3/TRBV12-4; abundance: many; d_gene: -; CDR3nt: TGTGCCAGCAGTTTATGGGGGGCTAGAATGAATGGCTACACCTTC; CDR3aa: CASSLWGARMNGYTF
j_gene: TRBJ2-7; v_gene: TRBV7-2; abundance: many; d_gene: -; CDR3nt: TGTGCCAGCAGACATCCTCCGGGACGGGCAGTCTCCTACGAGCAGTACTTC; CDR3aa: CASRHPPGRAVSYEQYF